This T cell receptor beta chain was profiled in a study of post-analysis software for immune sequencing data. Findings and caveats of the study: Patients carried roughly five TRBV segments more frequently than controls did, and TRBV5-6, TRBV5-1 and TRBV20-1 were among them.

The length of the CDR3 is 15 residues. The germline CDR1 and CDR2 sequences are LNHNV and YYDKDF (reference sequence). After removal of 4 bases from V and 6 bases from J, the junction contained 9 bases not matched to a gene. TCR beta cDNA libraries had unique molecular identifiers. One entry per CDR3 protein results from TCRdb running MiXCR on the PCR reads. The table has 700,000 to 900,000 distinct CDR3 sequences, about 45% seen once. This clonotype was observed a handful of times. Its target is not known. The TCR was taken from a girl aged 10 to 17 with multiple sclerosis. This chain connects TRBV15 to TRBJ2-3; 8 positions match TRBD2. Sequencing was performed on blood. The CDR3 DNA reads TGTGCCACCAGCATAGTCAGAGCGGGAGTCGATACGCAGTATTTT. The encoded protein is CATSIVRAGVDTQYF.